Shown below are 28 T cell receptor beta chains from a single sample sequenced in a study of blood T cell repertoires in COVID-19. Only in-frame clones appear in the TCRdb table, and some are missing; sequencing was by immunoSEQ multiplex PCR. The sample contains a few hundred thousand clones, approximately 86% of which appear only once. Input material: peripheral blood. Receptors were obtained from a woman aged 55-69 years with COVID-19, enrolled during active disease.

The table lists this clone with a few counts. V usage is TRBV19 and J usage is TRBJ2-2, with D unresolved. CDR3 length equals 14 residues. CDR1 and CDR2 (germline): LNHDA, SQIVND (reference sequence). V lost 6 bases and J 5 bases, leaving 13 bases between the germline ends. This CDR3 is CASRVDPLTGELFF. CDR3 in DNA: TGTGCCAGTAGAGTAGATCCCCTTACCGGGGAGCTGTTTTTT.

This chain connects TRBV7-9 to TRBJ1-5; D gene ambiguous. The V end was cut by 1 base, the J end by 6 bases, with 10 bases between. Germline V gene data show CDR1 as SEHNR and CDR2 as FQNEAQ (reference sequence). This CDR3 has 14 amino acids. The CDR3 sequence is CASSLGQGFQPQHF. The CDR3 DNA reads TGTGCCAGCAGCTTAGGACAAGGATTTCAGCCCCAGCATTTT.

This clone was observed a single time. The rearrangement uses TRBV30 and TRBJ1-6; 11 bases are a match to TRBD1. Germline V CDR1 and CDR2: GTSNPN, SVGIG (reference sequence). The CDR3 sequence is 16 residues long. Trimming removed 4 bases from V and 3 bases from J; junction bases left unmatched: 5. CDR3: CAWTPGTGGYNSPLHF. The CDR3 nucleotides read TGTGCCTGGACTCCCGGGACAGGGGGCTATAATTCACCCCTCCACTTT.

This clone was detected only a few times. J is TRBJ1-2 and V is TRBV19, with 8 bases that match TRBD1. The CDR3 has 14 amino acids. V lost 7 bases to trimming and J lost 4 bases; unmatched junction nucleotides: 8. Germline CDR1 reads LNHDA; CDR2 reads SQIVND (reference sequence). CDR3 sequence (DNA): TGTGCCAGTATTCCCGGGGGACAGGTCTATGGCTACACCTTC. Translated: CASIPGGQVYGYTF.

The rearrangement links TRBV5-4 to TRBJ2-2; TRBD1 aligns across 7 bases. The CDR3 is 15 residues long. J lost 6 bases, V lost 3 bases, and 8 bases had no gene match. CDR1 and CDR2 from the germline V gene are SGHNT and YYREEE (reference sequence). Here the CDR3 DNA reads TGTGCCAGCAGCTCATACGTACAGGGGCCCGGGGAGCTGTTTTTT. It codes for CASSSYVQGPGELFF.

The chain employs TRBV28 and TRBJ2-5; D call uncertain. Germline CDR1 reads MDHEN; CDR2 reads SYDVKM. This CDR3 has 14 amino acids. Between the trimmed V and J ends, which lost 3 bases and 2 bases, there was a span of 10 bases. CDR3 coding DNA: TGTGCCAGCAGTTTTCGAGCCCCTCAAGAGACCCAGTACTTC. Translating gives CASSFRAPQETQYF.

This clone has a single count. The genes are TRBV19 and TRBJ1-5; no clear D. Germline CDR1 is LNHDA and CDR2 is SQIVND (reference sequence). This CDR3 is built from 14 residues. V dropped 1 base and J dropped 1 base, with 5 bases sitting between them. The CDR3 nucleotides read TGTGCCAGTAGTATAGGGGCCAGCAATCAGCCCCAGCATTTT. The encoded protein is CASSIGASNQPQHF.

The J gene is TRBJ1-6, the V gene TRBV4-3, with 9 bases aligning to TRBD1. Germline lookup yields CDR1 LGHNA and CDR2 YSLEER. V trimming: 3 bases; J trimming: 5 bases; junction bases outside the gene matches: 5. The CDR3 has 16 residues. CDR3 sequence reads: CASSHLGQGNNSPLHF. DNA of the CDR3: TGCGCCAGCAGCCATTTAGGACAGGGGAATAATTCACCCCTCCACTTT.

This clone was recorded once. This chain links TRBV28 with TRBJ2-7; D is perhaps TRBD2 (5 bases). The CDR3 length is 17 residues. V lost 6 bases and J lost 5, with 26 bases in between. The germline V gene encodes CDR1 MDHEN and CDR2 SYDVKM. This CDR3 is CASSVELGLPERNEQYF. The CDR3 DNA sequence: TGTGCCAGCAGCGTGGAACTCGGACTGCCGGAGAGGAACGAGCAGTACTTC.

The rearrangement uses TRBV11-2 and TRBJ2-2; TRBD1 matches 10 bases. The CDR3 consists of 16 residues. CDR1 is SGHAT and CDR2 is FQNNGV in the germline V gene. Losses at the gene ends were 6 bases for V and 3 bases for J; bases not matched to a gene: 7. CDR3 protein: CASRKPGTGDTGELFF. The DNA for the CDR3 is TGTGCCAGCAGAAAACCCGGGACAGGGGACACCGGGGAGCTGTTTTTT.

The J gene is TRBJ2-3, the V gene TRBV6-1; the match to TRBD2 covers 8 bases. This CDR3 has 15 amino acids. Germline trimming cut 2 bases from V and 3 bases from J; bases unmatched to any gene: 4. Germline V gene lookup returns CDR1 MNHNS and CDR2 SASEGT. As DNA, the CDR3 is TGTGCCAGCAGTGAACGGGAGCGGGAGACAGATACGCAGTATTTT. Its protein is CASSERERETDTQYF.

The genes are TRBV9 and TRBJ2-3, with TRBD2 as a possible D gene (5 bases). Germline V gene data show CDR1 as SGDLS and CDR2 as YYNGEE. This CDR3 region has 15 residues. The germline V and J ends were trimmed by 1 base and 1 base, with 10 bases remaining between them. CDR3 residues: CASSVTGYGTDTQYF. For the CDR3, the DNA is TGTGCCAGCAGCGTAACGGGATATGGCACAGATACGCAGTATTTT.

V is TRBV7-9 and J is TRBJ2-1; D is possibly TRBD2 (6 bases). This CDR3 is built from 15 residues. The V end lost 3 bases, the J end lost 7 bases, and 16 bases lay between the germline ends. The germline V gene encodes CDR1 SEHNR and CDR2 FQNEAQ (reference sequence). In DNA form, the CDR3 reads TGTGCCAGCAGCTTGGAGGGTATGGGACGAAATGAGCAGTTCTTC. It codes for CASSLEGMGRNEQFF.

The chain uses TRBV30 and TRBJ2-2, with TRBD2 identical over 9 bases. Trimming cost V 2 bases and J 7 bases; bases outside gene matches: 5. Germline V gives CDR1 GTSNPN, CDR2 SVGIG (reference sequence). This CDR3 is built from 14 residues. As DNA, the CDR3 is TGTGCCTGGAGTTTGCGGGGGGGATTCGGGGAGCTGTTTTTT. It translates to CAWSLRGGFGELFF.

The chain joins TRBV12-2 to TRBJ1-5; the table's D call TRBD1 went unverified against the DNA. TRBV12-2 corresponds to a pseudogene. There are 16 residues in the CDR3. The CDR3 nucleotides are TGTGCAAGTCGCGCCGGGACAGTGAATAGCAATCAGCCCCAGCATTTT. Protein product: CASRAGTVNSNQPQHF.

The chain employs TRBV13 and TRBJ2-3; no clear D gene. This CDR3 contains 11 residues. Trimming shortened V by 8 bases and J by 3 bases, and 6 bases separated the two germline ends. Germline V gene sequence: CDR1 PRHDT, CDR2 FYEKMQ (reference sequence). Written as DNA, the CDR3 is TGTGCCAGCGGGCTAACAGATACGCAGTATTTT. This sequence encodes CASGLTDTQYF.

The chain uses TRBV6-5 and TRBJ1-1, with D possibly TRBD1 on 6 matching bases. Trimming pared 8 bases from V and 5 bases from J, leaving 15 bases between. This CDR3 region has 13 residues. Per germline, CDR1 MNHEY and CDR2 SVGAGI. The DNA for the CDR3 is TGTGCCAGCGGCCGGGGAGGGGGTACTGAAGCTTTCTTT. Translating it yields CASGRGGGTEAFF.

The chain joins TRBV7-9 to TRBJ1-1, with no clear D. The germline V gene has CDR1 SEHNR and CDR2 FQNEAQ (reference sequence). The V end lost 5 bases, the J end lost 5 bases, and 6 bases lay between the germline ends. The CDR3 spans 11 residues. The CDR3 bases are TGTGCCAGCAGCGCCGAGACTGAAGCTTTCTTT. Translating gives CASSAETEAFF.

The rearrangement uses TRBV19 and TRBJ2-3; weak D call: TRBD1 (6 bases). CDR1 LNHDA and CDR2 SQIVND come from the germline V gene (reference sequence). The ends were cut back, 5 bases at V and 0 bases at J, with 12 bases in the middle. The CDR3 consists of 15 residues. The CDR3 loop is CASSPSGVSTDTQYF. CDR3 bases: TGTGCCAGTAGTCCCTCAGGGGTCAGCACAGATACGCAGTATTTT.

The chain combines TRBV11-3 with TRBJ2-1; tentative D call: TRBD2 (6 bases). V was shortened by 5 bases and J by 6 bases, with 17 bases between the two germline ends. Germline values: CDR1 SGHNT, CDR2 YENEEA. This CDR3 comprises 15 residues. CDR3 protein: CASSPRDSRGNEQFF. CDR3 coding DNA: TGTGCCAGCAGCCCCCGGGACTCAAGGGGCAATGAGCAGTTCTTC.

The chain links TRBV19 to TRBJ2-7, with D maybe TRBD2 (6 bases). The CDR3 covers 12 residues. Trimming took off 7 bases at V and 7 bases at J, with 14 bases between the two ends. Germline loops: CDR1 LNHDA, CDR2 SQIVND (reference sequence). CDR3 DNA: TGTGCCAGTACGTCCCCCGCGGGGGAGCAGTACTTC. Encoded protein: CASTSPAGEQYF.

The chain uses TRBV6-2 or TRBV6-3 and TRBJ1-1; tentative D call: TRBD1 (5 bases). In germline, CDR1 is MNHEY, CDR2 SVGEGT. This CDR3 contains 16 residues. V was trimmed by 3 bases and J by 3 bases, leaving 17 bases between them. The CDR3 DNA reads TGTGCCAGCAGTTATTCAACCGGGGGTGCAGACACTGAAGCTTTCTTT. Amino acid sequence: CASSYSTGGADTEAFF.

V gene TRBV28 combines with J gene TRBJ2-7, with D possibly TRBD1 on 5 matching bases. CDR1 and CDR2 from the germline V gene are MDHEN and SYDVKM. V was shortened by 5 bases and J by 4 bases, with 15 bases between the two germline ends. CDR3 length equals 14 residues. The CDR3: CASSIRQIQYEQYF. For the CDR3, the DNA is TGTGCCAGCAGTATCAGACAGATTCAATACGAGCAGTACTTC. Filled out from reference TRBV28 and TRBJ2-7, the complete variable domain reads DVKVTQSSRYLVKRTGEKVFLECVQDMDHENMFWYRQDPGLGLRLIYFSYDVKMKEKGDIPEGYSVSREKKERFSLILESASTNQTSMYLCASSIRQIQYEQYFGPGTRLTVT.

The chain combines TRBV10-3 with TRBJ2-1; D perhaps matches TRBD1 (5 bases). Germline loops: CDR1 ENHRY, CDR2 SYGVKD. The CDR3 covers 15 residues. Trimming pared 4 bases from V and 5 bases from J, leaving 15 bases between. The CDR3, as DNA: TGTGCCATCAGTGGAATGGGCCAGGGCAACAATGAGCAGTTCTTC. Amino acids: CAISGMGQGNNEQFF.

The V call is TRBV30, the J call TRBJ1-4, with 11 bases aligning to TRBD1. The CDR3 extends over 15 amino acids. Germline V gene data show CDR1 as GTSNPN and CDR2 as SVGIG (reference sequence). The junction had 4 bases not matched to a gene; V was cut back by 0 bases and J by 7 bases. CDR3: CAWSVKGTGGEKLFF. The CDR3 DNA reads TGTGCCTGGAGTGTAAAAGGGACAGGGGGTGAAAAACTGTTTTTT.

As DNA, the CDR3 is TGTGCCAGCAGTTTCTCGACAGGGGGTAACTATGGCTACACCTTC. Translating gives CASSFSTGGNYGYTF. The chain uses TRBV28 and TRBJ1-2; TRBD1 matches 9 bases. Germline-derived CDR1 and CDR2 are MDHEN and SYDVKM. The trim removed 3 bases at V and 1 base at J, leaving 3 bases unmatched. The CDR3 has 15 amino acids.

The V gene is TRBV6-1, the J gene TRBJ2-1, with D unresolved. Germline V gives CDR1 MNHNS, CDR2 SASEGT. V was trimmed by 0 bases and J by 9 bases, leaving 3 bases between them. This CDR3 has 11 residues. CDR3 sequence (DNA): TGTGCCAGCAGTGAAGCGAGTGAGCAGTTCTTC. Its protein is CASSEASEQFF.

The chain links TRBV2 to TRBJ2-5, with D possibly matching TRBD1 (5 bases). CDR1 and CDR2 from the germline V gene are SNHLY and FYNNEI. This CDR3 is 11 amino acids long. The V gene lost 6 bases and the J gene lost 7 bases, with 9 bases spanning the gap. DNA of the CDR3: TGTGCCAGCAGCACAGGCGGGACCCAGTACTTC. This sequence encodes CASSTGGTQYF.